What follows is one TCR beta chain and its context. Antigen: not known. This sample is drawn from a study of T cell repertoires in cytomegalovirus infection. Study information: CMV epitopes, recently identified HLA-C-restricted and well-studied HLA-B-restricted, were used. Through public TCR beta signatures, both CMV infection and matching HLA type were indicated.

TCRdb called the reads again in MiXCR, with one record for every CDR3 protein. The data hold approximately 1,000,000 distinct CDR3 sequences, with about a third observed a single time. The germline V gene has CDR1 SGHRS and CDR2 YFSETQ. V gave up 1 base and J gave up 2 bases; unmatched junction bases: 2. This CDR3 has 14 residues. Notes on the study in general: HLA-C-restricted CMV clonotypes gave the most frequent clonotype in two of eight donors. The study identified carriers of CMV plus the relevant HLA from cumulative public TCR beta family frequency.

The V and J genes are TRBV5-1 and TRBJ2-7; the match to TRBD2 covers 8 bases. The TCR originated in a human donor in good health (CMV status not recorded). Some clones in this sample may be carry-over from other donors' samples. This specimen was cultured CD8+ T cells from PBMCs, taken from culture after CMV antigen stimulation. CDR3 loop: CASSLKGLAYEQYF. The CDR3 DNA reads TGCGCCAGCAGCTTGAAGGGACTAGCCTACGAGCAGTACTTC.